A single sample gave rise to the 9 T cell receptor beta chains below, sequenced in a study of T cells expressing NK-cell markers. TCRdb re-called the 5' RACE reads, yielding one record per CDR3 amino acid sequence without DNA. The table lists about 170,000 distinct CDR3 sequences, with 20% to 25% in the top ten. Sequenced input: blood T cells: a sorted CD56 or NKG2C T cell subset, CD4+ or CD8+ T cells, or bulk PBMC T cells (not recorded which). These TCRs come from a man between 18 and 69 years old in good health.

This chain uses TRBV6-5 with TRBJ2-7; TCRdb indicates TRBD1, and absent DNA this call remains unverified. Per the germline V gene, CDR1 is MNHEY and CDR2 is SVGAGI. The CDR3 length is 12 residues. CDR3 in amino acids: CATSTFGGEQYF.

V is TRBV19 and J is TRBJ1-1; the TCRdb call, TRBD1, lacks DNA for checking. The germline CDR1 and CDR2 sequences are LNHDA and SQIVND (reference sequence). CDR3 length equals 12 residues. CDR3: CASSNGATEAFF.

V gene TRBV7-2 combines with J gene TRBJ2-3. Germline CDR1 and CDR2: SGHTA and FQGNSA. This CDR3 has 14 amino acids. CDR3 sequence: CASSYGYYADTQYF. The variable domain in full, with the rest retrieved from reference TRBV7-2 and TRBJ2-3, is GAGVSQSPSNKVTEKGKDVELRCDPISGHTALYWYRQSLGQGLEFLIYFQGNSAPDKSGLPSDRFSAERTGGSVSTLTIQRTQQEDSAVYLCASSYGYYADTQYFGPGTRLTVL.

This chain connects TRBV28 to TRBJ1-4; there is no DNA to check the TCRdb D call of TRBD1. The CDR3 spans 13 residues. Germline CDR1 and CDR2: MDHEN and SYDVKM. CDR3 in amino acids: CASSFSRSKRLFF.

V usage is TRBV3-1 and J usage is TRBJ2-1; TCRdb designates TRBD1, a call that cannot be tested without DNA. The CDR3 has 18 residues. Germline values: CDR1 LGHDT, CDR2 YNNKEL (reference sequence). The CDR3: CASSQDGDRITSYNEQFF.

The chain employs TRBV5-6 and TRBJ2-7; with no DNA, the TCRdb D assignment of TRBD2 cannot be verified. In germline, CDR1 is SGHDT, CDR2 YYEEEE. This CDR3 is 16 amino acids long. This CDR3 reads CASSNHLAGGIYEQYF.

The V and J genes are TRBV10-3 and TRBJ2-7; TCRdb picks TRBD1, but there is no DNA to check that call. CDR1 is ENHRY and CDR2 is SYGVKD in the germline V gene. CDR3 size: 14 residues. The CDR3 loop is CAISESQGYYEQYF.

The chain's CDR3 is CASSLSRDIAYEQYF. This chain joins TRBV12-3 or TRBV12-4 and TRBJ2-7; TCRdb's D call, TRBD1, is unchecked because there is no DNA. The CDR3 contains 15 residues.

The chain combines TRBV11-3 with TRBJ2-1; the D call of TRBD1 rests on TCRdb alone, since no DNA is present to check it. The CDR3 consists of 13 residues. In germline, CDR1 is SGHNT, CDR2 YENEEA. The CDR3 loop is CASSSFSGHEQFF.